A single TCR beta chain is shown here with its context. Its target is unknown. Sequenced by immunoSEQ multiplex PCR; TCRdb stores in-frame clones only, minus some. Of over 15,000 clones detected, around 69% appear once; the ten largest clones hold roughly 12%. The data were taken from a study of CD4+ T cells in melanoma. Study observations and caveats: Neoantigen-specific CD4+ T cells in melanoma reportedly had diverse differentiation states. CD8+ T cell, macrophage and B cell function reportedly correlated with neoantigen-specific CD4+ T cells.

This CDR3 has 15 amino acids. V shed 4 bases and J shed 8 bases, with 19 bases lying between them. The germline V gene has CDR1 SGHKS and CDR2 YYEKEE (reference sequence). The sequencing sample was made of cells from a culture (not recorded whether cultured in vitro). This chain uses TRBV5-5 with TRBJ2-1; perhaps D is TRBD1 or TRBD2 (5 bases each). The receptor comes from a human donor with melanoma. The CDR3 DNA follows: TGTGCCAGCAGCGCGGGCAGGGTGTCAGGCGATGAGCAGTTCTTC. Encoded protein: CASSAGRVSGDEQFF.